This T cell receptor (beta chain) derives from a study of a mutant IDH1 vaccine in newly diagnosed glioma. On the study more broadly: In weeks 1, 3, 5, 7, 11, 15, 19 and 23, patients were immunized, eight times in all. Treated patients, averaging roughly 40 years, were around 62% male and approximately 38% female.

Method: immunoSEQ multiplex PCR; TCRdb's copy keeps in-frame clones and lacks some. The profile shows around 78,000 clones, almost 85% of them singletons. Concerning this clone: Its antigen is unknown.

Germline loops: CDR1 MNHEY, CDR2 SVGAGI. With 4 bases clipped from V and 4 bases from J, the junction kept 12 bases outside the gene matches. CDR3 length: 16 amino acids. Time point given: week 23, last vaccination. In every dose of vaccine, 300 ug of mutant IDH1 20-mer peptide was given alongside topical imiquimod. The receptor's source is a man aged 25 to 45 with glioma. Some clones in this sample may be carry-over from other donors' samples. The chain employs TRBV6-5 and TRBJ2-5, with 7 bases identical to TRBD1. The material sequenced was PBMCs, taken from a glioma patient whose treatment included an IDH1 peptide vaccine. The CDR3 loop is CASSSYRQGTGETQYF. In DNA, the CDR3 is TGTGCCAGCAGTTCCTACCGACAGGGCACGGGAGAGACCCAGTACTTC.